Shown below are 4 T cell receptor beta chains from a single sample sequenced in a study of T cell responses to AZD1222 COVID-19 vaccine. Measured with immunoSEQ multiplex PCR; TCRdb has only the in-frame clones, and not every one. The data hold some 110,000 clones, with around 89% observed a single time. The sequencing used peripheral blood, collected 28 days after the second AZD1222 dose. These receptors originate from an adult who received the AZD1222 COVID-19 vaccine.

J is TRBJ1-2 and V is TRBV2; possibly TRBD1 for D (6 bases). This CDR3 is 12 amino acids long. V was clipped by 8 bases and J by 7 bases, with 14 bases between them. CDR1 is SNHLY, CDR2 FYNNEI, per germline. The CDR3, as DNA: TGTGCCAGCCGAGGACAGAGTTCTGGCTACACCTTC. Its translation: CASRGQSSGYTF.

The chain has TRBV24-1 and TRBJ2-2; no clear D gene. This CDR3 comprises 14 residues. CDR1 is KGHDR, CDR2 SFDVKD, per germline. V was pared by 5 bases and J by 0 bases, with 6 bases between. CDR3 sequence (DNA): TGTGCCACCAGTGGAATTTCGAACACCGGGGAGCTGTTTTTT. It encodes CATSGISNTGELFF.

The rearrangement links TRBV3-1 (or the pseudogene TRBV3-2) to TRBJ2-5; D is unclear. The CDR3 is made up of 15 amino acids. Trimming removed 2 bases at V and 4 bases at J, with 14 bases between. Looked up from germline, CDR1 is LGHDT and CDR2 is YNNKEL (reference sequence). The CDR3 bases are TGTGCCAGCAGCCAACCCTGGACGCCCCCAGAGACCCAGTACTTC. It is translated as CASSQPWTPPETQYF.

This clone was found a few times. The gene calls are TRBV19 and TRBJ2-1; TRBD2 aligns across 7 bases. The CDR3 contains 16 residues. Germline CDR1 is LNHDA and CDR2 is SQIVND (reference sequence). The junction had 10 bases not matched to a gene; V was cut back by 4 bases and J by 4 bases. The CDR3 region has the DNA TGTGCCAGTAGTAGGAGACTAGCCATCCGGTACAATGAGCAGTTCTTC. Translating gives CASSRRLAIRYNEQFF.